One and the same sample provided the 10 T cell receptor beta chains below, sequenced in a study of cytomegalovirus exposure and HLA in healthy donors. This PCR relied on a set of 60 Vbeta primers and 13 Jbeta primers. TCRdb's copy holds only in-frame clones and misses some; the assay was immunoSEQ multiplex PCR. The sample has 90,000 to 150,000 clones; roughly four fifths are singletons. Sequencing input: PBMCs. These receptors all stem from a man aged 50-60 years in good health and CMV-seropositive.

The genes are TRBV10-1 and TRBJ2-2; 10 positions match TRBD1. The CDR3 sequence is 14 residues long. Trimming took 6 bases from V and 5 from J; bases not matched to a gene: 3. Germline assignment: CDR1 WNHNN and CDR2 SYGVQD (reference sequence). The CDR3 protein is CASRPGQGTGELFF. The DNA for the CDR3 is TGCGCCAGCAGGCCGGGACAGGGGACCGGGGAGCTGTTTTTT.

This chain connects TRBV10-2 to TRBJ1-1; TRBD1 is a possible D gene (5 bases). V was shortened by 0 bases and J by 8 bases, with 7 bases between the two germline ends. Germline-derived CDR1 and CDR2 are WSHSY and SAAADI. The CDR3 length is 12 residues. The CDR3 bases are TGCGCCAGCAGTGAGTCGACAGAGGAAGCTTTCTTT. This sequence encodes CASSESTEEAFF.

The J gene is TRBJ2-7, the V gene TRBV5-4; 7 nucleotides line up with TRBD1. This CDR3 has 16 amino acids. Germline V gene lookup returns CDR1 SGHNT and CDR2 YYREEE (reference sequence). V trimming: 4 bases; J trimming: 2 bases; junction bases outside the gene matches: 12. The CDR3 region has the DNA TGTGCCAGCAGCCCCGGCCGAGGGGGCAGGGCCTACGAGCAGTACTTC. This translates into CASSPGRGGRAYEQYF. Supplemented by reference TRBV5-4 and TRBJ2-7, the full variable domain reads ETGVTQSPTHLIKTRGQQVTLRCSSQSGHNTVSWYQQALGQGPQFIFQYYREEENGRGNFPPRFSGLQFPNYSSELNVNALELDDSALYLCASSPGRGGRAYEQYFGPGTRLTVT.

The J gene is TRBJ1-5, the V gene TRBV18; possible D gene TRBD1, 5 bases. V lost 4 bases to trimming and J lost 4 bases, with 11 bases between them. The germline CDR1 and CDR2 sequences are KGHSH and LQKENI. This CDR3 region has 14 residues. The CDR3 reads CASSQGRVNQPQHF. The CDR3 DNA reads as TGTGCCAGCTCACAAGGCAGGGTAAATCAGCCCCAGCATTTT. Looking up the rest from reference TRBV18 and TRBJ1-5 gives the full variable domain: NAGVMQNPRHLVRRRGQEARLRCSPMKGHSHVYWYRQLPEEGLKFMVYLQKENIIDESGMPKERFSAEFPKEGPSILRIQQVVRGDSAAYFCASSQGRVNQPQHFGDGTRLSIL.

The chain employs TRBV5-6 and TRBJ2-7, with D perhaps matching TRBD2 (6 bases). The CDR3 has 17 residues. V was pared by 2 bases and J by 0 bases, with 18 bases between. Germline loops: CDR1 SGHDT, CDR2 YYEEEE. The CDR3 DNA reads TGTGCCAGCAGCTTCAACCTGGGCGGGGCCAACTCCTACGAGCAGTACTTC. The encoded protein is CASSFNLGGANSYEQYF.

The J gene is TRBJ1-5, the V gene TRBV6-5, with TRBD1 as a possible D gene (5 bases). This CDR3 has 13 residues. Trimming stripped 5 bases from V and 5 bases from J, with 10 bases between. CDR1 is MNHEY and CDR2 is SVGAGI in the germline V gene. The CDR3: CASSTGGYQPQHF. Written as DNA, the CDR3 is TGTGCCAGCAGTACGGGGGGATATCAGCCCCAGCATTTT.

Only a few counts were recorded for this clone. V gene TRBV7-9 combines with J gene TRBJ1-1; 7 nucleotides agree with TRBD1. The V gene end was trimmed by 1 base and the J gene end by 5 bases; junction bases not matched to a gene: 7. This CDR3 spans 15 amino acids. Per the germline V gene, CDR1 is SEHNR and CDR2 is FQNEAQ (reference sequence). DNA of the CDR3: TGTGCCAGCAGCTTAGAGGGGGCAGGGAGGACTGAAGCTTTCTTT. Amino acid sequence: CASSLEGAGRTEAFF.

V is TRBV27 and J is TRBJ2-2; possible D gene TRBD2, 5 bases. The CDR3 contains 15 residues. Germline loops: CDR1 MNHEY, CDR2 SMNVEV (reference sequence). The ends were cut back, 0 bases at V and 7 bases at J, with 12 bases in the middle. For the CDR3, the DNA is TGTGCCAGCAGTTTATCGGGAGTCGGTCGCGGGGAGCTGTTTTTT. Residues: CASSLSGVGRGELFF.

V is TRBV7-6 and J is TRBJ2-3; D is perhaps TRBD2 (6 bases). The V end was cut by 8 bases, the J end by 4 bases, with 13 bases between. The germline gives CDR1 SGHVS, CDR2 FNYEAQ. This CDR3 is 13 amino acids long. The CDR3 protein is CASSGEAADTQYF. The CDR3 DNA is TGTGCCAGCTCGGGGGAGGCCGCAGATACGCAGTATTTT.

V gene TRBV4-3 combines with J gene TRBJ2-1; 9 positions match TRBD1. Trimming removed 4 bases from V and 1 base from J; junction bases left unmatched: 2. Germline V gene sequence: CDR1 LGHNA, CDR2 YSLEER. CDR3 length: 15 residues. CDR3 bases: TGCGCCAGCAGCCGAGGACAGGGGTCCTACAATGAGCAGTTCTTC. It translates to CASSRGQGSYNEQFF.